Presented here are 23 T cell receptor beta chains from one specimen sequenced in a study of T cell repertoires in cytomegalovirus infection. TCRdb independently ran MiXCR on the reads; one entry per CDR3 protein. The sample includes some 150,000 distinct CDR3 sequences, under 8% of them seen just once. Sequenced material: PBMCs. The receptors shown here come from a human donor in good health (CMV status not recorded). Some clones in this sample may be carry-over from other donors' samples.

This clonotype appeared many times. This chain connects TRBV3-1 to TRBJ2-7; TRBD2 is a possible D gene (6 bases). This CDR3 has 14 residues. The V and J ends lost 3 bases and 3 bases respectively, with 12 bases between them. The germline V gene has CDR1 LGHDT and CDR2 YNNKEL (reference sequence). As DNA, the CDR3 is TGTGCCAGCAGCCAGGGCGGAGGGTACTACGAGCAGTACTTC. This codes for CASSQGGGYYEQYF.

This chain uses TRBV20-1 with TRBJ2-1; 8 bases match TRBD2. Germline CDR1 and CDR2: DFQATT and SNEGSKA (reference sequence). J gave up 8 bases and V 6 bases, and 18 bases lay outside the gene matches. CDR3 length equals 16 residues. This CDR3 reads CSAQDLAGLVGDEQFF. For the CDR3, the DNA is TGCAGTGCCCAGGACCTAGCGGGTCTGGTTGGGGATGAGCAGTTCTTC.

This clonotype was detected ten times or more. The rearrangement uses TRBV28 and TRBJ1-5; D call uncertain. The CDR3 spans 14 residues. Germline lookup yields CDR1 MDHEN and CDR2 SYDVKM. Deletions cut 3 bases from V and 0 bases from J, with 6 bases between. The CDR3 protein is CASSFSGSNQPQHF. The DNA of the CDR3 is TGTGCCAGCAGTTTTTCAGGTAGCAATCAGCCCCAGCATTTT.

This clonotype has at least ten counts. The chain is built from TRBV7-2 and TRBJ2-7; 8 positions agree with TRBD1. The length of the CDR3 is 15 residues. Germline CDR1 and CDR2: SGHTA and FQGNSA. The V and J ends lost 7 bases and 3 bases, in that order; junction bases with no gene match: 11. CDR3 coding DNA: TGTGCCAGCACTCTCCAGGCCGGGACAGGCTACGAGCAGTACTTC. As protein: CASTLQAGTGYEQYF. The whole variable domain, remainder taken from reference TRBV7-2 and TRBJ2-7, is GAGVSQSPSNKVTEKGKDVELRCDPISGHTALYWYRQSLGQGLEFLIYFQGNSAPDKSGLPSDRFSAERTGGSVSTLTIQRTQQEDSAVYLCASTLQAGTGYEQYFGPGTRLTVT.

This chain connects TRBV7-6 to TRBJ2-2, with D tentatively TRBD1 (6 bases). Trimming left V 3 bases short and J 6 bases short, with 17 bases between. The germline CDR1 and CDR2 sequences are SGHVS and FNYEAQ. The CDR3 length is 16 residues. The CDR3: CASSLSRGPPPGELFF. CDR3 coding DNA: TGTGCCAGCAGCTTGTCCAGGGGCCCCCCCCCCGGGGAGCTGTTTTTT.

This clonotype was seen a few times. The J gene is TRBJ1-6, the V gene TRBV30; 7 bases are shared with TRBD1. V shed 4 bases, J shed 6 bases, and the junction held 9 bases outside the gene matches. The CDR3 contains 15 residues. Germline V gives CDR1 GTSNPN, CDR2 SVGIG (reference sequence). The CDR3 bases are TGTGCCTGGACCAGGCGGGGACAGCCTAATTCACCCCTCCACTTT. Its protein product is CAWTRRGQPNSPLHF.

Many counts were recorded for this clonotype. This chain links TRBV7-2 with TRBJ2-1; D uncertain. CDR1 and CDR2 (germline): SGHTA, FQGNSA. The V end lost 5 bases, the J end lost 13 bases, and 12 bases lay between the germline ends. CDR3 length equals 11 residues. The CDR3 region is CASSPKVAQFF. Here the CDR3 DNA reads TGTGCCAGCAGCCCCAAGGTGGCCCAGTTCTTC.

Comments on this clonotype: Given a much more abundant clone one base away, this may be a read error. The CDR3 is CASSQESVGLADNEQNF. The CDR3 DNA reads as TGTGCCAGCAGCCAAGAATCCGTCGGACTAGCGGACAACGAGCAGAACTTC. The chain couples TRBV4-2 to TRBJ2-7; 10 nucleotides align to TRBD2. The CDR3 extends over 17 amino acids. Germline CDR1 is LGHNA and CDR2 is YNFKEQ.

This clonotype was seen ten or more times. The chain employs TRBV29-1 and TRBJ1-3; D unclear. Germline V gene lookup returns CDR1 SQVTM and CDR2 ANQGSEA. The CDR3 contains 14 residues. V was clipped by 4 bases and J by 0 bases, with 10 bases between them. The CDR3 nucleotides are TGCAGCGTTGGAATAGCCAACTCTGGAAACACCATATATTTT. It specifies CSVGIANSGNTIYF.

This clonotype has just a few counts. The rearrangement uses TRBV29-1 and TRBJ1-1; D might be TRBD1 (5 bases). The CDR3 loop spans 11 amino acids. V was cut by 6 bases and J by 4 bases, with 9 bases left in between. Germline V CDR1 and CDR2: SQVTM, ANQGSEA. CDR3 DNA: TGCAGCGTAGGGGTTACCACTGAAGCTTTCTTT. It encodes CSVGVTTEAFF.

This clonotype was seen repeatedly, ten times or more. The CDR3 sequence is CASSRDTGGAGINNEQFF. The CDR3 nucleotides read TGTGCCAGCTCACGCGACACAGGGGGCGCGGGGATCAACAATGAGCAGTTCTTC. The chain has TRBV18 and TRBJ2-1; TRBD1 aligns across 9 bases. V gave up 4 bases and J gave up 5 bases; unmatched junction bases: 15. Germline CDR1 and CDR2: KGHSH and LQKENI. The CDR3 covers 18 residues.

This clonotype has a handful of counts. This chain links TRBV5-6 with TRBJ2-3; TRBD2 matches 7 bases. Trimming took 6 bases from V and 4 from J; bases not matched to a gene: 14. There are 16 residues in the CDR3. Germline CDR1 is SGHDT and CDR2 is YYEEEE. The CDR3 region has the DNA TGTGCCAGCATCGATCGACTAGCTACTTTTGCAGATACGCAGTATTTT. Its protein product is CASIDRLATFADTQYF.

The CDR3 spells CASSWEPGNYGYTF. The DNA of the CDR3 is TGTGCCAGTAGTTGGGAGCCGGGTAACTATGGCTACACCTTC. The V and J genes are TRBV19 and TRBJ1-2; no firm D call. Looked up from germline, CDR1 is LNHDA and CDR2 is SQIVND (reference sequence). The CDR3 covers 14 residues. V shed 5 bases and J shed 1 base, with 11 bases lying between them.

This clonotype was counted at least ten times. The CDR3 DNA reads as TGTGCCAGCAGCTGGGGGGGCTTATACAATGAGCAGTTCTTC. Translated: CASSWGGLYNEQFF. This chain links TRBV7-2 with TRBJ2-1; D is perhaps TRBD2 (7 bases). Deletions cut 4 bases from V and 4 bases from J, with 11 bases between. CDR1 and CDR2 from the germline V gene are SGHTA and FQGNSA. This CDR3 comprises 14 residues.

This clonotype was found many times. V is TRBV12-3 or TRBV12-4 and J is TRBJ1-4, with D maybe TRBD1 (5 bases). The CDR3 loop spans 15 amino acids. V was cut by 4 bases and J by 7 bases, with 16 bases left in between. CDR3 sequence reads: CASSSAVRAGEKLFF. CDR3 coding DNA: TGTGCCAGCAGTTCAGCGGTCAGGGCCGGTGAAAAACTGTTTTTT.

This clonotype was recorded many times. The chain has TRBV7-2 and TRBJ1-3; 9 bases match TRBD1. The CDR3 sequence is 21 residues long. Germline assignment: CDR1 SGHTA and CDR2 FQGNSA. V trimming: 8 bases; J trimming: 0 bases; junction bases outside the gene matches: 23. The CDR3: CASSRVLGQGGWKNSGNTIYF. DNA for the CDR3: TGTGCCAGCTCGAGGGTTTTGGGACAGGGCGGCTGGAAGAACTCTGGAAACACCATATATTTT.

V gene TRBV6-2 or TRBV6-3 combines with J gene TRBJ1-2; 7 bases fit TRBD1. The junction had 9 bases not matched to a gene; V was cut back by 6 bases and J by 5 bases. The CDR3 contains 14 residues. From germline, CDR1 is MNHEY and CDR2 SVGEGT. The CDR3 region is CASRPRQGRYGYTF. CDR3 in DNA: TGTGCCAGCAGACCGCGACAGGGAAGGTATGGCTACACCTTC.

The chain has TRBV12-3 or TRBV12-4 and TRBJ1-1, with 9 bases aligning to TRBD1. This CDR3 is built from 15 residues. The V segment lost 3 bases and the J segment 3 bases; nucleotides outside the gene matches: 5. CDR3 sequence reads: CASSLGQGWDTEAFF. The DNA of the CDR3 is TGTGCCAGCAGTTTGGGACAGGGCTGGGACACTGAAGCTTTCTTT.

The chain combines TRBV29-1 with TRBJ1-2, with D maybe TRBD1 (5 bases). The CDR3 loop spans 15 amino acids. Deletions cut 1 base from V and 5 bases from J, with 17 bases between. Germline values: CDR1 SQVTM, CDR2 ANQGSEA. The CDR3 is CSVEVYPGPTYGYTF. CDR3 in DNA: TGCAGCGTTGAAGTTTACCCGGGACCGACTTATGGCTACACCTTC.

This clonotype was found many times. This chain connects TRBV15 to TRBJ1-5; D is unresolved. Per germline, CDR1 LNHNV and CDR2 YYDKDF (reference sequence). There are 13 residues in the CDR3. V lost 0 bases and J 9 bases, leaving 9 bases between the germline ends. The CDR3 sequence is CATSREDRGPQHF. The DNA for the CDR3 is TGTGCCACCAGCAGAGAGGACCGTGGGCCCCAGCATTTT. Variable domain in full (rest from reference TRBV15 and TRBJ1-5): DAMVIQNPRYQVTQFGKPVTLSCSQTLNHNVMYWYQQKSSQAPKLLFHYYDKDFNNEADTPDNFQSRRPNTSFCFLDIRSPGLGDTAMYLCATSREDRGPQHFGDGTRLSIL.

This clonotype was recorded at least ten times. The chain is built from TRBV6-5 and TRBJ2-5; D might be TRBD1 (6 bases). Trimming shortened V by 5 bases and J by 3 bases, and 13 bases separated the two germline ends. The length of the CDR3 is 14 residues. CDR1 is MNHEY, CDR2 SVGAGI, per germline. The CDR3 DNA reads TGTGCCAGCAGTCCCAGGGGAAATAAAGAGACCCAGTACTTC. The encoded protein is CASSPRGNKETQYF.

At least ten counts were recorded for this clonotype. The chain couples TRBV11-2 to TRBJ2-2; D is possibly TRBD2 (6 bases). The V gene's germline CDR1 is SGHAT and CDR2 FQNNGV. The CDR3 spans 14 residues. The V end was cut by 4 bases, the J end by 1 base, with 7 bases between. CDR3 sequence reads: CASSWGGNTGELFF. CDR3 in DNA: TGTGCCAGCAGCTGGGGAGGGAACACCGGGGAGCTGTTTTTT.

This clonotype was counted many times. The chain recombines TRBV5-6 with TRBJ2-1; TRBD2 matches 13 bases. The junction had 6 bases not matched to a gene; V was cut back by 2 bases and J by 4 bases. Per germline, CDR1 SGHDT and CDR2 YYEEEE. The CDR3 is 17 residues long. The CDR3 DNA reads TGTGCCAGCAGCTTCGAGACTAGCGGGGGGACATACAATGAGCAGTTCTTC. It specifies CASSFETSGGTYNEQFF.